This passage covers 28 T cell receptor beta chains from one sample sequenced in a study of beta chain features in type 1 diabetes. The investigators reverse transcribed all of the isolated RNA, so they sequenced expressed TCRB transcripts. Clones were read by immunoSEQ multiplex PCR, and TCRdb kept only the in-frame ones, dropping some. Of more than 350,000 clones listed, approximately 10% are singletons. The sample comprised naive CD4+ T cells from blood. These receptors originate from a young woman in good health.

This clone was seen a few times. This sequence joins TRBV4-3 and TRBJ1-2; D remains unclear. The CDR3 has 14 residues. The V end lost 0 bases, the J end lost 5 bases, and 10 bases lay between the germline ends. Germline CDR1 and CDR2: LGHNA and YSLEER. DNA of the CDR3: TGCGCCAGCAGCCAAGATGGCCCACCTTATGGCTACACCTTC. This encodes CASSQDGPPYGYTF.

In this sample, this clone turned up a few times. The V and J genes are TRBV21-1 and TRBJ2-5; the table gives TRBD2 as D, unverified against the DNA. TRBV21-1 is a documented pseudogene. CDR3 length: 15 amino acids. This chain's CDR3 is CASSKGGALQETQYF. For the CDR3, the DNA is TGTGCCAGCAGCAAAGGCGGTGCGCTCCAAGAGACCCAGTACTTC.

This clone was detected a few times. The rearrangement links TRBV7-3 to TRBJ2-3; D might be TRBD2 (6 bases). The V end was cut by 3 bases, the J end by 4 bases, with 11 bases between. This CDR3 is 14 amino acids long. The germline CDR1 and CDR2 sequences are SGHTA and FQGTGA. The CDR3 loop is CASSFGTLSDTQYF. In DNA form, the CDR3 reads TGTGCCAGCAGCTTCGGGACTTTGTCAGATACGCAGTATTTT.

The rearrangement links TRBV7-2 to TRBJ2-1, with D perhaps TRBD1 or TRBD2 (7 bases each). Germline CDR1 SGHTA, CDR2 FQGNSA. This CDR3 comprises 18 residues. Trimming took off 7 bases at V and 2 bases at J, with 24 bases between the two ends. The CDR3 bases are TGTGCCAGCAACCTAGGGGGCGGGAGATCCGGACCCTACAATGAGCAGTTCTTC. It codes for CASNLGGGRSGPYNEQFF.

This clone was picked up a small number of times. J is TRBJ2-1 and V is TRBV4-3, with 11 bases matching TRBD2. In germline, CDR1 is LGHNA, CDR2 YSLEER. The CDR3 is made up of 18 amino acids. V dropped 0 bases and J dropped 0; count of bases not matched to a gene: 4. The CDR3 loop reads CASSQEGTSGNSYNEQFF. In DNA form, the CDR3 reads TGCGCCAGCAGCCAAGAAGGGACTAGCGGTAACTCCTACAATGAGCAGTTCTTC.

This clone was counted a single time. The chain links TRBV6-5 to TRBJ1-2; D is possibly TRBD1 (6 bases). Trimming removed 5 bases at V and 3 bases at J, with 10 bases between. CDR3 length: 13 amino acids. The germline V gene has CDR1 MNHEY and CDR2 SVGAGI. CDR3 residues: CASSGTRDYGYTF. CDR3 bases: TGTGCCAGCAGTGGGACACGAGACTATGGCTACACCTTC.

This clone showed up just a few times. V and J are TRBV9 and TRBJ2-1; 8 bases fit TRBD2. The ends lost 3 bases at V and 1 base at J; junction bases unmatched: 3. CDR3 length: 15 residues. Germline V gives CDR1 SGDLS, CDR2 YYNGEE. CDR3 residues: CASSDGTRSYNEQFF. CDR3 in DNA: TGTGCCAGCAGCGATGGGACTAGATCCTACAATGAGCAGTTCTTC.

The CDR3: CASWGGHEQYF. CDR3 nucleotides: TGTGCCAGTTGGGGGGGCCACGAGCAGTACTTC. The chain is built from TRBV11-3 and TRBJ2-7; D might be TRBD2 (7 bases). V dropped 9 bases and J dropped 5 bases, with 11 bases sitting between them. This CDR3 comprises 11 residues. Germline values: CDR1 SGHNT, CDR2 YENEEA.

Notes on this clone: This same CDR3 is encoded by further DNA sequences in the sample. In DNA, the CDR3 is TGTGCCAGCAGCGTAGCTTCGTACCAAGAGACCCAGTACTTC. It is translated as CASSVASYQETQYF. The chain employs TRBV9 and TRBJ2-5; no reliable D call. The CDR3 is 14 amino acids. Germline values: CDR1 SGDLS, CDR2 YYNGEE. V was pared by 0 bases and J by 0 bases, with 6 bases between.

This clone was picked up one time. The CDR3 loop reads CASSFATPVIQYF. The CDR3 DNA reads TGTGCCAGCAGCTTCGCCACCCCCGTCATTCAGTACTTC. The chain has TRBV7-2 and TRBJ2-4; D gene unclear. The V gene lost 3 bases and the J gene lost 9 bases, with 12 bases spanning the gap. The CDR3 totals 13 residues. Germline CDR1 is SGHTA and CDR2 is FQGNSA. Full variable domain (rest looked up from reference TRBV7-2 and TRBJ2-4): GAGVSQSPSNKVTEKGKDVELRCDPISGHTALYWYRQSLGQGLEFLIYFQGNSAPDKSGLPSDRFSAERTGGSVSTLTIQRTQQEDSAVYLCASSFATPVIQYFGAGTRLSVL.

This clone was detected once. The chain couples TRBV25-1 to TRBJ1-2; D might be TRBD1 (5 bases). This CDR3 has 14 residues. Germline CDR1 and CDR2: MGHDK and SYGVNS. V shed 0 bases and J shed 4 bases, with 9 bases lying between them. This chain's CDR3 is CASSEYAGTYGYTF. The DNA of the CDR3 is TGTGCCAGCAGTGAATATGCCGGGACCTATGGCTACACCTTC.

This clone was recorded a few times. V gene TRBV29-1 combines with J gene TRBJ2-4, with unresolved D. This CDR3 contains 13 residues. V lost 2 bases and J lost 0, with 5 bases in between. CDR1 SQVTM and CDR2 ANQGSEA come from the germline V gene. CDR3 nucleotide sequence: TGCAGCGTTGAAACTGGAGCCAAAAACATTCAGTACTTC. Protein product: CSVETGAKNIQYF.

This clone was counted only a few times. The chain carries TRBV29-1 and TRBJ2-1; 16 nucleotides line up with TRBD2. V gave up 0 bases and J gave up 7 bases; unmatched junction bases: 3. The CDR3 spans 16 residues. The germline gives CDR1 SQVTM, CDR2 ANQGSEA. The CDR3 bases are TGCAGCGTTGAAGACCAGGGACTAGCGGGAGGGAATGAGCAGTTCTTC. It translates to CSVEDQGLAGGNEQFF.

A few counts support this clone. The chain is built from TRBV6-6 and TRBJ2-1; 8 bases match TRBD1. This CDR3 spans 16 amino acids. V trimming: 0 bases; J trimming: 8 bases; junction bases outside the gene matches: 9. Germline V gene data show CDR1 as MNHNY and CDR2 as SVGAGI (reference sequence). CDR3 in amino acids: CASSYSSGGLGDEQFF. The CDR3 nucleotides read TGTGCCAGCAGTTACTCGTCAGGGGGCCTCGGGGATGAGCAGTTCTTC.

The table lists this clone with a few counts. This chain joins TRBV14 and TRBJ2-1; D possibly uses TRBD1 or TRBD2 (5 bases each). The length of the CDR3 is 16 residues. CDR1 is SGHDN and CDR2 is FVKESK in the germline V gene. V lost 2 bases to trimming and J lost 2 bases, with 13 bases between them. The CDR3 sequence: CASSQHRDQPYNEQFF. In DNA form, the CDR3 reads TGTGCCAGCAGCCAACACCGGGACCAACCCTACAATGAGCAGTTCTTC.

This clone has a handful of counts. This sequence joins TRBV25-1 and TRBJ2-5; 8 bases match TRBD1. The CDR3 contains 14 residues. Per the germline V gene, CDR1 is MGHDK and CDR2 is SYGVNS. V dropped 2 bases and J dropped 1; count of bases not matched to a gene: 0. In DNA, the CDR3 is TGTGCCAGCAGTGAACAGGGGGCCCAAGAGACCCAGTACTTC. This translates into CASSEQGAQETQYF. Combining the CDR3 with reference TRBV25-1 and TRBJ2-5 gives the whole variable domain EADIYQTPRYLVIGTGKKITLECSQTMGHDKMYWYQQDPGMELHLIHYSYGVNSTEKGDLSSESTVSRIRTEHFPLTLESARPSHTSQYLCASSEQGAQETQYFGPGTRLLVL.

This clone was recorded a few times. The gene calls are TRBV15 and TRBJ1-1, with TRBD1 identical over 9 bases. Germline V gene sequence: CDR1 LNHNV, CDR2 YYDKDF (reference sequence). After removal of 1 base from V and 0 bases from J, the junction contained 9 bases not matched to a gene. The CDR3 is 18 residues long. CDR3 DNA sequence: TGTGCCACCAGCAGAGGGACAGGGGCAAGTCGTCTGAACACTGAAGCTTTCTTT. Encoded protein: CATSRGTGASRLNTEAFF.

The rearrangement uses TRBV29-1 and TRBJ2-1; perhaps TRBD1 as D (6 bases). Looked up from germline, CDR1 is SQVTM and CDR2 is ANQGSEA. The CDR3 has 14 residues. V was shortened by 7 bases and J by 1 base, with 14 bases between the two germline ends. The CDR3 DNA sequence: TGCAGCGAAAAAGGGGGACAATCCTACAATGAGCAGTTCTTC. Its protein product is CSEKGGQSYNEQFF.

This clone was detected only a few times. V gene TRBV4-2 combines with J gene TRBJ2-7, with D hard to call. V was shortened by 0 bases and J by 3 bases, with 12 bases between the two germline ends. This CDR3 has 15 residues. Germline V gene sequence: CDR1 LGHNA, CDR2 YNFKEQ. The CDR3 reads CASSQEFTFNYEQYF. CDR3 sequence (DNA): TGTGCCAGCAGCCAAGAGTTCACATTTAACTACGAGCAGTACTTC.

This clone appeared a few times. V and J are TRBV30 and TRBJ1-2; tentatively, D is TRBD1 (6 bases). This CDR3 comprises 14 residues. The germline CDR1 and CDR2 sequences are GTSNPN and SVGIG (reference sequence). V was cut by 0 bases and J by 8 bases, with 16 bases left in between. The CDR3 sequence: CAWSVTGPVKGYTF. The CDR3 bases are TGTGCCTGGAGTGTTACAGGGCCAGTAAAAGGCTACACCTTC.

CDR3 DNA sequence: TGTGCCACCAGCAGAGTTACAGGAATTTACAATGAGCAGTTCTTC. It specifies CATSRVTGIYNEQFF. The chain recombines TRBV15 with TRBJ2-1; weak D call: TRBD1 (5 bases). The CDR3 has 15 residues. V lost 1 base to trimming and J lost 4 bases, with 11 bases between them. Germline loops: CDR1 LNHNV, CDR2 YYDKDF (reference sequence).

The CDR3 loop reads CSVEKGGTEAFF. CDR3 DNA sequence: TGCAGCGTTGAGAAGGGAGGAACTGAAGCTTTCTTT. The J gene is TRBJ1-1, the V gene TRBV29-1, with D hard to call. The CDR3 spans 12 residues. From germline, CDR1 is SQVTM and CDR2 ANQGSEA. With 3 bases removed from V and 5 bases from J, the gap between germline ends came to 10 bases.

In DNA form, the CDR3 reads TGTGCCAGCAGCACCCCGGGAACCGGGGAGCTGTTTTTT. This gives the protein CASSTPGTGELFF. J is TRBJ2-2 and V is TRBV21-1; the DNA was not compared with TRBD2, the D call given in the table. TRBV21-1 corresponds to a pseudogene. The CDR3 length is 13 residues.

The V gene is TRBV30, the J gene TRBJ2-1; D tentatively fits TRBD1 or TRBD2 (5 bases each). V lost 6 bases and J 0 bases, leaving 18 bases between the germline ends. In germline, CDR1 is GTSNPN, CDR2 SVGIG (reference sequence). There are 16 residues in the CDR3. CDR3 sequence (DNA): TGTGCCTGCGTATCGAGGGGTGTCAGCTCCTACAATGAGCAGTTCTTC. Translation: CACVSRGVSSYNEQFF.

V usage is TRBV7-9 and J usage is TRBJ2-5; D perhaps matches TRBD2 (5 bases). Germline V gives CDR1 SEHNR, CDR2 FQNEAQ (reference sequence). This CDR3 is 16 amino acids long. The germline V and J ends were trimmed by 5 bases and 5 bases, with 21 bases remaining between them. The CDR3: CASSPALSVGWETQYF. CDR3 coding DNA: TGTGCCAGCAGCCCAGCCCTTAGCGTCGGGTGGGAGACCCAGTACTTC.

The chain recombines TRBV27 with TRBJ2-7, with D perhaps matching TRBD1 (6 bases). CDR1 and CDR2 (germline): MNHEY, SMNVEV (reference sequence). V lost 7 bases and J 5 bases, leaving 18 bases between the germline ends. CDR3 length equals 14 residues. CDR3 protein: CASTPTGRYNEQYF. CDR3 in DNA: TGTGCCAGCACCCCGACAGGAAGGTACAACGAGCAGTACTTC.

The CDR3 bases are TGTGCCAGCAGCTTAAAGGGGGGATATTCCTACGAGCAGTACGTC. Translated, it gives CASSLKGGYSYEQYV. V usage is TRBV11-1 and J usage is TRBJ2-7; D assignment may be TRBD1 or TRBD2 (6 bases each). The CDR3 extends over 15 amino acids. Germline values: CDR1 SGHAT, CDR2 FQDESV (reference sequence). The V and J ends lost 2 bases and 1 base respectively, with 12 bases between them.

This clone was seen only a few times. The V gene is TRBV5-1, the J gene TRBJ1-2; TRBD1 is a possible D gene (6 bases). The CDR3 is 15 residues long. Trimming shortened V by 2 bases and J by 0 bases, and 11 bases separated the two germline ends. The germline V gene has CDR1 SGHRS and CDR2 YFSETQ. CDR3 sequence reads: CASSFTGNTNYGYTF. Written as DNA, the CDR3 is TGCGCCAGCAGCTTCACAGGGAATACTAACTATGGCTACACCTTC.